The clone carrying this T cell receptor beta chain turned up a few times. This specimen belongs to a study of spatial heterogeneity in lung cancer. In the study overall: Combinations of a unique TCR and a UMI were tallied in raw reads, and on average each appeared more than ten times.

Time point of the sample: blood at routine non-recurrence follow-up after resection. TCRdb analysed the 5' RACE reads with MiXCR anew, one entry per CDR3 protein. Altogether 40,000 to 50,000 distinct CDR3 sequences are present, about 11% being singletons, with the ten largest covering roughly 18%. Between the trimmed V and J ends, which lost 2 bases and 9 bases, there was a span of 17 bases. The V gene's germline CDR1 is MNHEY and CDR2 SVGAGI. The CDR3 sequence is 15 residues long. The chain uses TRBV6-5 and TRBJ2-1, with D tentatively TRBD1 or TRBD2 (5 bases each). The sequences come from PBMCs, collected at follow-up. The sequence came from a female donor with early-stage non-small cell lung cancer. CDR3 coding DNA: TGTGCCAGCAGTTACGCTCCGGGACGCAATCGTGAGCAGTTCTTC. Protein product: CASSYAPGRNREQFF.